Listed below are T cell receptor beta chains from one sample, sequenced in a study of shared clonotypes between healthy human individuals. Clones were read by immunoSEQ multiplex PCR, and TCRdb kept only the in-frame ones, dropping some. The table has 800,000 to 950,000 clones, 90% to 98% seen once. The material sequenced was naive CD8+ T cells sorted from blood. These receptors all stem from a man aged 25-45 years in good health. CDR3s include the opening cysteine and the closing phenylalanine or tryptophan. The order of the fields is D gene, V gene, clone size, J gene, CDR3 DNA, CDR3 protein. D genes are given only for firm matches. Only part of the rows carry a size: once, few, many, or a class if the clone is expanded.

d_call: .; v_call: TRBV5-1; clone_size: once; j_call: TRBJ2-5; cdr3_nt: TGCGCCAGCAGAGAATGGGGGCCTAACCAAGAGACCCAGTACTTC; cdr3_aa: CASREWGPNQETQYF
d_call: .; v_call: TRBV19; clone_size: .; j_call: TRBJ2-3; cdr3_nt: TGTGCCAGTAAGGCCTGGGGAAAATTAGATACGCAGTATTTT; cdr3_aa: CASKAWGKLDTQYF
d_call: .; v_call: TRBV7-9; clone_size: .; j_call: TRBJ1-2; cdr3_nt: TGTGCCAGCAGCCCTCCCTTTGGCTATGGCTACACCTTC; cdr3_aa: CASSPPFGYGYTF
d_call: .; v_call: TRBV19; clone_size: .; j_call: TRBJ1-1; cdr3_nt: TGTGCCAGTACTACGGGGGGGAACACTGAAGCTTTCTTT; cdr3_aa: CASTTGGNTEAFF
d_call: TRBD1; v_call: TRBV7-6; clone_size: .; j_call: TRBJ2-7; cdr3_nt: TGTGCCAGCAGCGTCGGGACAGGGGGCTACGAGCAGTACTTC; cdr3_aa: CASSVGTGGYEQYF
d_call: .; v_call: TRBV27; clone_size: .; j_call: TRBJ1-5; cdr3_nt: TGTGCCAGCAGTCTGACGGAACTGAAGCCCCAGCATTTT; cdr3_aa: CASSLTELKPQHF
d_call: .; v_call: TRBV28; clone_size: .; j_call: TRBJ2-7; cdr3_nt: TGTGCCAGCAGTCCGGTTGAGGTGCCCCGCGGGCAGTACTTC; cdr3_aa: CASSPVEVPRGQYF
d_call: .; v_call: TRBV7-9; clone_size: .; j_call: TRBJ1-3; cdr3_nt: TGTGCCAGGGCGTGGCAAGACACCATATATTTT; cdr3_aa: CARAWQDTIYF
d_call: .; v_call: TRBV4-1; clone_size: .; j_call: TRBJ2-7; cdr3_nt: TGCGCCAGCAGCCAAGTCGCCCTCTTCGAGCAGTACTTC; cdr3_aa: CASSQVALFEQYF
d_call: TRBD1; v_call: TRBV7-2; clone_size: .; j_call: TRBJ2-7; cdr3_nt: TGTGCCAGCAGCTTAGCCACGACAGGGTACTTCTACGAGCAGTACTTC; cdr3_aa: CASSLATTGYFYEQYF
d_call: TRBD2; v_call: TRBV6-5; clone_size: .; j_call: TRBJ2-1; cdr3_nt: TGTGCCAGCAGTTACCCGGGGGGGGCACTGAAAAATGAGCAGTTCTTC; cdr3_aa: CASSYPGGALKNEQFF
d_call: .; v_call: TRBV4-1; clone_size: .; j_call: TRBJ2-3; cdr3_nt: TGCGCCAGCAGCCAGGAACGACAGGCACCCACAGATACGCAGTATTTT; cdr3_aa: CASSQERQAPTDTQYF
d_call: TRBD1; v_call: TRBV10-3; clone_size: .; j_call: TRBJ1-4; cdr3_nt: TGTGCCAGAATGACAGGGGCCGGGGAAAAACTGTTTTTT; cdr3_aa: CARMTGAGEKLFF
d_call: .; v_call: TRBV18; clone_size: .; j_call: TRBJ2-7; cdr3_nt: TGTGCCAGCTCACCGTGGGCAGCAATGAACTACGAGCAGTACTTC; cdr3_aa: CASSPWAAMNYEQYF
d_call: .; v_call: TRBV15; clone_size: .; j_call: TRBJ1-5; cdr3_nt: TGTGCCACACAACGGGTTGGGCTTAATAGCAATCAGCCCCAGCATTTT; cdr3_aa: CATQRVGLNSNQPQHF
d_call: .; v_call: TRBV29-1; clone_size: .; j_call: TRBJ2-5; cdr3_nt: TGCAGCGCTTATAAGTTGGACCTCCTGGAGACCCAGTACTTC; cdr3_aa: CSAYKLDLLETQYF
d_call: TRBD1; v_call: TRBV28; clone_size: .; j_call: TRBJ2-7; cdr3_nt: TGTGCCAGCAGTTCCGGGACAGATAAGCAGAACTTC; cdr3_aa: CASSSGTDKQNF
d_call: .; v_call: TRBV7-9; clone_size: .; j_call: TRBJ2-7; cdr3_nt: TGTGCCAGCATGGGTTCCTACGAGCAGTACTTC; cdr3_aa: CASMGSYEQYF
d_call: .; v_call: TRBV7-9; clone_size: .; j_call: TRBJ2-7; cdr3_nt: TGTGCCAGCAGCTTAGAAGGCAGCCGGAGTTACGAGCAGTACTTC; cdr3_aa: CASSLEGSRSYEQYF
d_call: .; v_call: TRBV7-3; clone_size: .; j_call: TRBJ2-1; cdr3_nt: TGTGCCAGCAGCTTAACGGGTAGCTCCTACAATGAGCAGTTCTTC; cdr3_aa: CASSLTGSSYNEQFF
d_call: TRBD2; v_call: TRBV11-2; clone_size: .; j_call: TRBJ2-2; cdr3_nt: TGTGCCAGCAGCCCTCGGGCGGGAGGACACACCGGGGAGCTGTTTTTT; cdr3_aa: CASSPRAGGHTGELFF
d_call: TRBD1; v_call: TRBV29-1; clone_size: .; j_call: TRBJ2-7; cdr3_nt: TGCAGCGTGGCCGGGACAGGGGGAGTCGAGCAGTACTTC; cdr3_aa: CSVAGTGGVEQYF
d_call: .; v_call: TRBV11-2; clone_size: .; j_call: TRBJ1-1; cdr3_nt: TGTGCCAGCAGGGACATCGGGGGAGAAGCTTTCTTT; cdr3_aa: CASRDIGGEAFF
d_call: .; v_call: TRBV19; clone_size: .; j_call: TRBJ1-2; cdr3_nt: TGTGCCAGTGTGCGGGAAAGAAGAGGGTTCTATGGCTACACCTTC; cdr3_aa: CASVRERRGFYGYTF
d_call: .; v_call: TRBV27; clone_size: .; j_call: TRBJ2-5; cdr3_nt: TGTGCCAGCAGTGTATCCTACAGGTACCAAGAGACCCAGTACTTC; cdr3_aa: CASSVSYRYQETQYF
d_call: .; v_call: TRBV5-4; clone_size: .; j_call: TRBJ1-1; cdr3_nt: TGTGCCAGCAGCTTGGTGGGTCCGAACACTGAAGCTTTCTTT; cdr3_aa: CASSLVGPNTEAFF
d_call: TRBD2; v_call: TRBV7-9; clone_size: .; j_call: TRBJ2-1; cdr3_nt: TGTGCCAGCAGCTTCCTAGCGGTACGGAATGAGCAGTTCTTC; cdr3_aa: CASSFLAVRNEQFF
d_call: .; v_call: TRBV6-5; clone_size: .; j_call: TRBJ2-5; cdr3_nt: TGTGCCAGCAGTCCTCGTGTCCAAGAGACCCAGTACTTC; cdr3_aa: CASSPRVQETQYF
d_call: TRBD1; v_call: TRBV7-9; clone_size: .; j_call: TRBJ1-1; cdr3_nt: TGTGCCAGCAGCGGACAGGGGGCGACTTCGGACACTGAAGCTTTCTTT; cdr3_aa: CASSGQGATSDTEAFF
d_call: TRBD1; v_call: TRBV5-4; clone_size: .; j_call: TRBJ2-1; cdr3_nt: TGTGCCAGCAGCTTGGCCCTGGGACAGGGGCACAATGAGCAGTTCTTC; cdr3_aa: CASSLALGQGHNEQFF
d_call: TRBD2; v_call: TRBV13; clone_size: once; j_call: TRBJ2-7; cdr3_nt: TGTGCCAGCAGCGGGACTAGCGGGAGACAGTACTTC; cdr3_aa: CASSGTSGRQYF
d_call: .; v_call: TRBV27; clone_size: .; j_call: TRBJ1-5; cdr3_nt: TGTGCCAGCAGTTTATTTAGGGGCGATCAGCCCCAGCATTTT; cdr3_aa: CASSLFRGDQPQHF